These 29 T cell receptor beta chains originate from one sample sequenced in a study of blood T cell repertoires in COVID-19. TCRdb's copy holds only in-frame clones and misses some; the assay was immunoSEQ multiplex PCR. The sample consists of around 70,000 clones, around 88% of them appearing once. Sequenced material: peripheral blood. The receptors were sampled from a woman of 80 years or more with active or convalescent COVID-19.

The J gene is TRBJ2-1, the V gene TRBV27; D may be TRBD2 (6 bases). This CDR3 contains 15 residues. The V end lost 3 bases, the J end lost 9 bases, and 18 bases lay between the germline ends. The germline V gene encodes CDR1 MNHEY and CDR2 SMNVEV (reference sequence). DNA for the CDR3: TGTGCCAGCAGTTTTCTGGGGGGAGAGCGTCCTGAGCAGTTCTTC. Its protein is CASSFLGGERPEQFF.

The chain has TRBV6-2 or TRBV6-3 and TRBJ2-4; the match to TRBD2 covers 10 bases. This CDR3 region has 16 residues. CDR1 is MNHEY, CDR2 SVGEGT, per germline. V lost 6 bases to trimming and J lost 8 bases; unmatched junction nucleotides: 13. CDR3 sequence: CASSEGLAGAGDIQYF. The CDR3 DNA reads as TGTGCCAGCAGCGAAGGGCTAGCGGGGGCCGGGGACATTCAGTACTTC.

The chain employs TRBV19 and TRBJ1-3; D remains ambiguous. V was cut by 3 bases and J by 2 bases, with 14 bases left in between. Germline V gives CDR1 LNHDA, CDR2 SQIVND (reference sequence). CDR3 size: 16 residues. This CDR3 is CASSIVRGYAGNTIYF. The CDR3 DNA reads as TGTGCCAGTAGTATTGTGCGGGGATACGCTGGAAACACCATATATTTT.

The chain uses TRBV6-1 and TRBJ1-4; maybe TRBD1 (5 bases). CDR1 is MNHNS, CDR2 SASEGT, per germline. V gave up 3 bases and J gave up 5 bases, with 10 bases separating them. The CDR3 consists of 14 residues. The CDR3 loop is CASSEGGKNEKLFF. The CDR3 coding sequence is TGTGCCAGCAGTGAGGGGGGGAAAAATGAAAAACTGTTTTTT.

The CDR3 sequence: CASSLDPGGETQYF. The CDR3 DNA sequence: TGCGCCAGCAGCTTGGACCCGGGGGGAGAGACCCAGTACTTC. The chain recombines TRBV5-1 with TRBJ2-5, with 7 bases fitting TRBD2. Looked up from germline, CDR1 is SGHRS and CDR2 is YFSETQ. V dropped 0 bases and J dropped 4; count of bases not matched to a gene: 3. The CDR3 covers 14 residues. Filled out from reference TRBV5-1 and TRBJ2-5, the complete variable domain reads KAGVTQTPRYLIKTRGQQVTLSCSPISGHRSVSWYQQTPGQGLQFLFEYFSETQRNKGNFPGRFSGRQFSNSRSEMNVSTLELGDSALYLCASSLDPGGETQYFGPGTRLLVL.

In its sample, this clone was seen a few times. The V and J genes are TRBV3-1 (or the pseudogene TRBV3-2) and TRBJ2-3; TRBD2 matches at 10 bases. Germline V lookup: CDR1 LGHDT, CDR2 YNNKEL (reference sequence). The CDR3 has 17 amino acids. The trim removed 0 bases at V and 6 bases at J, leaving 9 bases unmatched. CDR3 sequence reads: CASSQEGSGGAGDTQYF. DNA of the CDR3: TGTGCCAGCAGCCAAGAAGGAAGCGGGGGGGCCGGGGATACGCAGTATTTT.

The V call is TRBV2, the J call TRBJ1-6; no firm D call. CDR1 SNHLY and CDR2 FYNNEI come from the germline V gene. The CDR3 covers 13 residues. The ends were cut back, 3 bases at V and 8 bases at J, with 8 bases in the middle. CDR3 residues: CASSELIYSPLHF. As DNA, the CDR3 is TGTGCCAGCAGTGAGTTAATTTATTCACCCCTCCACTTT.

This chain joins TRBV19 and TRBJ2-5; tentatively, D is TRBD1 (6 bases). The germline CDR1 and CDR2 sequences are LNHDA and SQIVND (reference sequence). Trimming cost V 2 bases and J 5 bases, with 18 bases left between them. The CDR3 consists of 16 residues. The CDR3 nucleotides are TGTGCCAGTAGTATAATGGCGCAGGGGACCGGTGAGACCCAGTACTTC. It specifies CASSIMAQGTGETQYF.

The V call is TRBV6-1, the J call TRBJ1-2, with 9 bases matching TRBD1. The CDR3 runs 20 residues. V lost 3 bases and J lost 1; bases outside the gene matches: 18. Germline CDR1 is MNHNS and CDR2 is SASEGT. In nucleotides, the CDR3 is TGTGCCAGCAGTGACCCTCCTTTAGGGGACAGGGATGGGTTTAACTATGGCTACACCTTC. Its translation is CASSDPPLGDRDGFNYGYTF.

The rearrangement joins TRBV13 to TRBJ1-4, with TRBD1 matching over 7 bases. Germline V gene data show CDR1 as PRHDT and CDR2 as FYEKMQ (reference sequence). The CDR3 is 16 residues long. With 2 bases clipped from V and 8 bases from J, the junction kept 11 bases outside the gene matches. DNA of the CDR3: TGTGCCAGCAGCTTAAGGGTAGGGACAGTCTACGAAAAACTGTTTTTT. Translation: CASSLRVGTVYEKLFF.

This sequence joins TRBV11-2 and TRBJ1-4; perhaps TRBD1 as D (6 bases). The germline gives CDR1 SGHAT, CDR2 FQNNGV. V was shortened by 4 bases and J by 7 bases, with 13 bases between the two germline ends. The CDR3 covers 14 residues. The CDR3 reads CASSSGAGAEKLFF. The DNA of the CDR3 is TGTGCCAGCAGCTCGGGGGCGGGGGCTGAAAAACTGTTTTTT.

This chain uses TRBV6-6 with TRBJ2-7, with 8 bases matching TRBD1. V was clipped by 7 bases and J by 3 bases; unmatched bases: 14. Looked up from germline, CDR1 is MNHNY and CDR2 is SVGAGI (reference sequence). This CDR3 has 16 amino acids. CDR3 sequence (DNA): TGTGCCAGCATGTCCGCCGCGGGACAGGCCCTCTACGAGCAGTACTTC. Its translation: CASMSAAGQALYEQYF.

The V call is TRBV6-5, the J call TRBJ1-1; 7 bases align to TRBD1. V shed 2 bases, J shed 2 bases, and the junction held 8 bases outside the gene matches. From germline, CDR1 is MNHEY and CDR2 SVGAGI. The CDR3 runs 16 residues. In DNA, the CDR3 is TGTGCCAGCAGTTACCCGTCCAGGGGGGTTAACACTGAAGCTTTCTTT. It specifies CASSYPSRGVNTEAFF.

The chain recombines TRBV18 with TRBJ1-1, with D unresolved. The V end lost 5 bases, the J end lost 1 base, and 8 bases lay between the germline ends. CDR3 size: 13 residues. The germline V gene encodes CDR1 KGHSH and CDR2 LQKENI. For the CDR3, the DNA is TGTGCCAGCTCAAGTGCAGGGAACACTGAAGCTTTCTTT. This sequence encodes CASSSAGNTEAFF.

The chain recombines TRBV29-1 with TRBJ1-5; D is ambiguous. V lost 4 bases to trimming and J lost 5 bases, with 6 bases between them. From germline, CDR1 is SQVTM and CDR2 ANQGSEA. The CDR3 consists of 11 residues. Here the CDR3 reads CSVGPDQPQHF. The CDR3 bases are TGCAGCGTTGGTCCCGATCAGCCCCAGCATTTT.

CDR3 residues: CASSRGLASNEQYF. The CDR3 DNA reads TGTGCCAGCAGTCGGGGACTAGCGTCGAACGAGCAGTACTTC. The V and J genes are TRBV6-5 and TRBJ2-7; 10 nucleotides match TRBD2. The V and J ends lost 5 bases and 5 bases, in that order; junction bases with no gene match: 6. The CDR3 has 14 residues. Germline loops: CDR1 MNHEY, CDR2 SVGAGI.

This clone has just one count. DNA for the CDR3: TGTGCCAGCTCACCCCGGGACAGGGAGGAGCAGCCCCAGCATTTT. Its translation: CASSPRDREEQPQHF. This chain connects TRBV18 to TRBJ1-5; 9 nucleotides line up with TRBD1. The CDR3 loop spans 15 amino acids. V was pared by 3 bases and J by 7 bases, with 7 bases of the junction left unmatched. In germline, CDR1 is KGHSH, CDR2 LQKENI.

J is TRBJ2-1 and V is TRBV5-8; 7 bases fit TRBD2. The junction had 5 bases not matched to a gene; V was cut back by 1 base and J by 4 bases. The CDR3 sequence is 15 residues long. Germline V CDR1 and CDR2: SGHTS, YDEGEE. CDR3 in amino acids: CASSLSLAGYNEQFF. DNA for the CDR3: TGTGCCAGCAGCTTGTCGTTAGCGGGTTACAATGAGCAGTTCTTC.

This chain uses TRBV24-1 with TRBJ1-5, with D hard to call. Per germline, CDR1 KGHDR and CDR2 SFDVKD. The CDR3 loop spans 12 amino acids. Trimming stripped 5 bases from V and 4 bases from J, with 5 bases between. The CDR3 sequence: CATSGGNQPQHF. CDR3 coding DNA: TGTGCCACCAGTGGAGGAAATCAGCCCCAGCATTTT.

This clone has only one observation. The rearrangement links TRBV9 to TRBJ2-6; D uncertain. This CDR3 is built from 16 residues. CDR1 is SGDLS, CDR2 YYNGEE, per germline. Trimming cost V 0 bases and J 1 base, with 8 bases left between them. The CDR3 DNA sequence: TGTGCCAGCAGCGTAGCTTCCCGTTCTGGGGCCAACGTCCTGACTTTC. This encodes CASSVASRSGANVLTF.

This chain joins TRBV7-2 and TRBJ2-3, with TRBD2 matching over 8 bases. Germline V gives CDR1 SGHTA, CDR2 FQGNSA. V lost 4 bases to trimming and J lost 1 base; unmatched junction nucleotides: 4. The CDR3 covers 15 residues. The CDR3 loop reads CASSSIAGRTDTQYF. The DNA for the CDR3 is TGTGCCAGCAGCTCAATAGCGGGGCGCACAGATACGCAGTATTTT. Filled out from reference TRBV7-2 and TRBJ2-3, the complete variable domain reads GAGVSQSPSNKVTEKGKDVELRCDPISGHTALYWYRQSLGQGLEFLIYFQGNSAPDKSGLPSDRFSAERTGGSVSTLTIQRTQQEDSAVYLCASSSIAGRTDTQYFGPGTRLTVL.

In its sample, this clone was seen a few times. The V call is TRBV7-3, the J call TRBJ2-2; 7 nucleotides align to TRBD2. Looked up from germline, CDR1 is SGHTA and CDR2 is FQGTGA. The CDR3 is 16 amino acids. Germline trimming cut 5 bases from V and 3 bases from J; bases unmatched to any gene: 9. CDR3 sequence: CASSPRGGRDTGELFF. In nucleotides, the CDR3 is TGTGCCAGCAGCCCCCGGGGAGGGAGGGACACCGGGGAGCTGTTTTTT.

Only a few counts were recorded for this clone. The chain recombines TRBV24-1 with TRBJ2-1; D remains unclear. Trimming pared 1 base from V and 8 bases from J, leaving 8 bases between. The germline V gene has CDR1 KGHDR and CDR2 SFDVKD. CDR3 length: 13 residues. As DNA, the CDR3 is TGTGCCACCAGTGATTTAGGTCTAGATGAGCAGTTCTTC. Translated, it gives CATSDLGLDEQFF.

The V and J genes are TRBV5-1 and TRBJ2-2, with 7 bases matching TRBD1. Germline V gives CDR1 SGHRS, CDR2 YFSETQ. This CDR3 region has 15 residues. V dropped 0 bases and J dropped 1; count of bases not matched to a gene: 0. The CDR3 protein is CASSLAGGNTGELFF. In DNA form, the CDR3 reads TGCGCCAGCAGCTTGGCAGGGGGGAACACCGGGGAGCTGTTTTTT.

This chain links TRBV21-1 with TRBJ1-3. TRBV21-1 is given as a pseudogene. The CDR3 sequence is 14 residues long. CDR3 sequence reads: CASSKRREGNTIYF. The CDR3 bases are TGTGCCAGCAGCAAAAGACGGGAAGGAAACACCATATATTTT.

The CDR3: CASSHPGNQPQHF. In DNA, the CDR3 is TGTGCCAGCAGCCACCCGGGCAATCAGCCCCAGCATTTT. The chain is built from TRBV5-8 and TRBJ1-5; no firm D call. V lost 4 bases to trimming and J lost 2 bases, with 7 bases between them. The germline V gene encodes CDR1 SGHTS and CDR2 YDEGEE. This CDR3 spans 13 amino acids.

This clone was found a few times. The V and J genes are TRBV3-1 (or the pseudogene TRBV3-2) and TRBJ1-6; D ambiguous. Trimming removed 5 bases at V and 9 bases at J, with 17 bases between. Germline-derived CDR1 and CDR2 are LGHDT and YNNKEL (reference sequence). This CDR3 contains 15 residues. CDR3 in amino acids: CASSTGGTTGSPLHF. The DNA for the CDR3 is TGTGCCAGCAGCACCGGCGGCACCACGGGTTCACCCCTCCACTTT.

CDR3 region: CASSRLAGSHTDTQYF. The DNA for the CDR3 is TGTGCCAGTAGTAGGCTAGCGGGGAGCCACACAGATACGCAGTATTTT. This rearrangement joins TRBV19 to TRBJ2-3; 9 bases are a match to TRBD2. The junction had 7 bases not matched to a gene; V was cut back by 4 bases and J by 2 bases. The CDR3 is 16 residues long. Germline assignment: CDR1 LNHDA and CDR2 SQIVND (reference sequence).

The chain has TRBV6-2 or TRBV6-3 and TRBJ1-2, with TRBD1 identical over 9 bases. V dropped 4 bases and J dropped 1; count of bases not matched to a gene: 7. CDR3 length: 16 amino acids. Germline loops: CDR1 MNHEY, CDR2 SVGEGT. In DNA, the CDR3 is TGTGCCAGCAGTTCCACCGGGACAGGGCTTAACTATGGCTACACCTTC. It specifies CASSSTGTGLNYGYTF.